The 8 T cell receptor beta chains below were found in one sample sequenced in a study of cytomegalovirus exposure and HLA in healthy donors. Clones were read by immunoSEQ multiplex PCR, and TCRdb kept only the in-frame ones, dropping some. This table has fewer than 130,000 clones, over 75% appearing once. The sequenced material came from PBMCs. The receptors derive from a woman in her 30s in good health and CMV-seropositive.

This chain links TRBV11-1 with TRBJ2-7, with a weak D call TRBD2 (5 bases). Germline CDR1 is SGHAT and CDR2 is FQDESV (reference sequence). The CDR3 loop spans 14 amino acids. Trimming took 0 bases from V and 2 from J, leaving 8 bases between them. The CDR3 here is CASSLATGTYEQYF. The CDR3 DNA reads as TGTGCCAGCAGCTTAGCGACGGGAACCTACGAGCAGTACTTC.

V gene TRBV10-3 combines with J gene TRBJ2-7; unclear D gene. V lost 2 bases and J 2 bases, leaving 10 bases between the germline ends. Germline-derived CDR1 and CDR2 are ENHRY and SYGVKD. This CDR3 is 14 amino acids long. The CDR3 bases are TGTGCCATCAGTGAGAAACAGCTTACCTACGAGCAGTACTTC. Encoded protein: CAISEKQLTYEQYF.

The rearrangement uses TRBV4-1 and TRBJ2-3, with 8 nucleotides matching TRBD2. V shed 1 base, J shed 2 bases, and the junction held 8 bases outside the gene matches. Germline assignment: CDR1 MGHRA and CDR2 YSYEKL. The CDR3 has 17 residues. CDR3 region: CASSQGTERGFTDTQYF. CDR3 coding DNA: TGCGCCAGCAGCCAAGGGACGGAGCGGGGGTTCACAGATACGCAGTATTTT.

The gene calls are TRBV30 and TRBJ1-1, with D hard to call. Trimming left V 2 bases short and J 1 base short, with 8 bases between. CDR1 GTSNPN and CDR2 SVGIG come from the germline V gene (reference sequence). The CDR3 is 13 residues long. The CDR3 spells CAWSPGTNTEAFF. The CDR3 bases are TGTGCCTGGAGTCCAGGAACGAACACTGAAGCTTTCTTT.

The V and J genes are TRBV7-6 and TRBJ1-1; no reliable D call. The germline V and J ends were trimmed by 6 bases and 8 bases, with 10 bases remaining between them. The CDR3 contains 11 residues. Germline loops: CDR1 SGHVS, CDR2 FNYEAQ. The CDR3 sequence is CASSPGMEAFF. The DNA for the CDR3 is TGTGCCAGCAGTCCAGGAATGGAAGCTTTCTTT.

The J gene is TRBJ1-1, the V gene TRBV10-3, with D possibly being TRBD1 (5 bases). The CDR3 runs to 11 residues. The V and J ends lost 7 bases and 12 bases respectively, with 15 bases between them. CDR1 ENHRY and CDR2 SYGVKD come from the germline V gene. CDR3 amino acids: CAIKGGGETFF. CDR3 coding DNA: TGTGCCATCAAGGGTGGAGGGGAAACTTTCTTT.

This chain joins TRBV6-4 and TRBJ2-2; 9 positions agree with TRBD1. There are 15 residues in the CDR3. Trimming removed 3 bases from V and 5 bases from J; junction bases left unmatched: 4. Germline V gene lookup returns CDR1 MRHNA and CDR2 SNTAGT. The CDR3 DNA follows: TGTGCCAGCAGTGAACAGGGGGCGAGTACCGGGGAGCTGTTTTTT. Its translation: CASSEQGASTGELFF.

The chain carries TRBV2 and TRBJ2-1, with 11 positions matching TRBD2. Per the germline V gene, CDR1 is SNHLY and CDR2 is FYNNEI. This CDR3 has 17 amino acids. Unmatched junction bases numbered 14, after V lost 3 bases and J lost 10 bases. CDR3 sequence reads: CASSDIRLAGTIQEQFF. The CDR3 DNA follows: TGTGCCAGCAGTGACATTAGACTAGCGGGGACTATCCAGGAGCAGTTCTTC.